Each of the 14 T cell receptor beta chains below was sequenced from the same sample in a study of Ad26.COV2.S vaccination and SARS-CoV-2 variants. The repertoire was sequenced with immunoSEQ multiplex PCR; TCRdb's copy has only in-frame clones and lacks some. This table has some 350,000 clones, approximately 84% appearing once. This sample's treatment: about 20 received Ad26.COV2.S at low or high dose, single or two shots; roughly five received placebo; per-sample allocation not given. Collection of the samples took place on day 63 after the first injection of vaccine or placebo. The sample here was peripheral blood, taken in a trial of Ad26.COV2.S vaccine versus placebo. The receptor source for this set is a person aged 18-65 years who received the Ad26.COV2.S COVID-19 vaccine or a placebo.

The chain carries TRBV7-9 and TRBJ2-1, with 11 bases fitting TRBD2. Germline CDR1 is SEHNR and CDR2 is FQNEAQ (reference sequence). The CDR3 spans 15 residues. V lost 5 bases, J lost 6 bases, and 6 bases stayed unmatched. The CDR3 nucleotides read TGTGCCAGCAGCCCTCGGACTAGCGGGCCCAATGAGCAGTTCTTC. Its protein is CASSPRTSGPNEQFF.

V gene TRBV7-2 combines with J gene TRBJ2-3; D gene ambiguous. Germline lookup yields CDR1 SGHTA and CDR2 FQGNSA. With 5 bases removed from V and 7 bases from J, the gap between germline ends came to 16 bases. The CDR3 covers 14 residues. The CDR3 spells CASSPSFSGNTQYF. The CDR3 DNA reads TGTGCCAGCAGCCCAAGTTTCTCTGGGAATACGCAGTATTTT.

This rearrangement joins TRBV24-1 to TRBJ2-1; 8 nucleotides align to TRBD1. This CDR3 comprises 15 residues. V shed 7 bases and J 4 bases; nucleotides not matched to a gene: 8. In germline, CDR1 is KGHDR, CDR2 SFDVKD. CDR3 loop: CATSDDRGQYNEQFF. The DNA for the CDR3 is TGTGCCACCAGCGATGACAGGGGCCAATACAATGAGCAGTTCTTC.

The chain recombines TRBV6-2 or TRBV6-3 with TRBJ2-5; 8 nucleotides agree with TRBD2. V trimming: 2 bases; J trimming: 1 base; junction bases outside the gene matches: 6. The germline gives CDR1 MNHEY, CDR2 SVGEGT. The CDR3 is made up of 16 amino acids. In nucleotides, the CDR3 is TGTGCCAGCAGTTACGGGGGAGCGGGGGCCCAAGAGACCCAGTACTTC. This translates into CASSYGGAGAQETQYF.

This chain connects TRBV11-2 to TRBJ1-6; D possibly corresponds to TRBD1 (5 bases). The germline CDR1 and CDR2 sequences are SGHAT and FQNNGV. The ends were cut back, 0 bases at V and 5 bases at J, with 14 bases in the middle. CDR3 length: 17 amino acids. The CDR3 region has the DNA TGTGCCAGCAGCTTAGATCGATCCAGGGCGGATAATTCACCCCTCCACTTT. Amino acids: CASSLDRSRADNSPLHF.

The chain joins TRBV2 to TRBJ1-4; D not resolved. Germline V CDR1 and CDR2: SNHLY, FYNNEI. V gave up 6 bases and J gave up 0 bases, with 8 bases separating them. This CDR3 is 14 amino acids long. Written as DNA, the CDR3 is TGTGCCAGCAGGACGTCGCCAACTAATGAAAAACTGTTTTTT. Its translation is CASRTSPTNEKLFF.

The CDR3 loop is CASTPSTGELFF. CDR3 DNA: TGCGCCAGCACTCCCTCCACCGGGGAGCTGTTTTTT. The V call is TRBV5-1, the J call TRBJ2-2; D uncertain. Looked up from germline, CDR1 is SGHRS and CDR2 is YFSETQ. V was pared by 6 bases and J by 4 bases, with 7 bases between. CDR3 length equals 12 residues.

The chain carries TRBV3-1 (or the pseudogene TRBV3-2) and TRBJ2-1; 8 nucleotides align to TRBD1. The CDR3 is 15 residues long. J lost 6 bases, V lost 0 bases, and 4 bases had no gene match. CDR1 LGHDT and CDR2 YNNKEL come from the germline V gene (reference sequence). In DNA, the CDR3 is TGTGCCAGCAGCCAAGAGTGGACAGGGCCCAATGAGCAGTTCTTC. This sequence encodes CASSQEWTGPNEQFF.

This chain links TRBV4-3 with TRBJ2-2; the D is unclear. The V end lost 2 bases, the J end lost 5 bases, and 9 bases lay between the germline ends. From germline, CDR1 is LGHNA and CDR2 YSLEER. This CDR3 region has 14 residues. The DNA of the CDR3 is TGCGCCAGCAGCCAATATACTGGAACCGGGGAGCTGTTTTTT. Its protein product is CASSQYTGTGELFF.

This clone was found a few times. V usage is TRBV7-2 and J usage is TRBJ1-5; D is undetermined. This CDR3 has 13 residues. Germline V gene data show CDR1 as SGHTA and CDR2 as FQGNSA. The V end was cut by 3 bases, the J end by 3 bases, with 6 bases between. The CDR3 bases are TGTGCCAGCAGCTTCCGGGACAATCAGCCCCAGCATTTT. This codes for CASSFRDNQPQHF.

CDR3 amino acids: CSVGQYTEAFF. The CDR3 region has the DNA TGCAGCGTTGGACAGTACACTGAAGCTTTCTTT. The J gene is TRBJ1-1, the V gene TRBV29-1; D may be TRBD1 (5 bases). The CDR3 consists of 11 residues. Germline CDR1 is SQVTM and CDR2 is ANQGSEA. Trimming shortened V by 4 bases and J by 3 bases, and 6 bases separated the two germline ends.

This chain links TRBV30 with TRBJ1-5; D unresolved. CDR3 size: 14 residues. Trimming stripped 0 bases from V and 6 bases from J, with 12 bases between. The germline V gene encodes CDR1 GTSNPN and CDR2 SVGIG (reference sequence). CDR3 in DNA: TGTGCCTGGAGTGTGAAGGTGGATCGTCAGCCCCAGCATTTT. Its translation: CAWSVKVDRQPQHF.

The chain joins TRBV18 to TRBJ2-2; 7 positions match TRBD2. This CDR3 region has 16 residues. Per the germline V gene, CDR1 is KGHSH and CDR2 is LQKENI. The ends lost 2 bases at V and 0 bases at J; junction bases unmatched: 3. The chain's CDR3 is CASSPGLAANTGELFF. The CDR3 nucleotides are TGTGCCAGCTCACCAGGGCTAGCGGCGAACACCGGGGAGCTGTTTTTT.

The chain combines TRBV18 with TRBJ2-7, with TRBD1 matching over 9 bases. Per the germline V gene, CDR1 is KGHSH and CDR2 is LQKENI. The CDR3 is 16 residues long. The V and J ends lost 3 bases and 4 bases, in that order; junction bases with no gene match: 10. The chain's CDR3 is CASSPGSGTGSYEQYF. DNA of the CDR3: TGTGCCAGCTCACCCGGTTCCGGGACAGGGAGTTACGAGCAGTACTTC.